This TCR beta chain was documented in a study of beta chain features in type 1 diabetes. Study results and caveats: The question of HLA type influencing TCRB rearrangement was one that remained unresolved here. Comparison showed that naive, central memory and Treg TCRB repertoires appeared more similar among patients than among healthy donors.

This CDR3 comprises 14 residues. Trimming cost V 3 bases and J 6 bases, with 14 bases left between them. The germline V gene encodes CDR1 SGHNT and CDR2 YENEEA. Sorted CD4+ subsets: naive, central memory, regulatory, stem cell-like memory (CD45RO/CCR7/CD25/CD127/CD95/CD27 panel). Expressed TCRB transcripts were sequenced because the isolated RNA had all been reverse transcribed beforehand. TCRdb keeps only in-frame clones here, not all; method: immunoSEQ multiplex PCR. The sample records hundreds of thousands of clones, less than 20% being singletons. This clone was observed a few times. Its specificity is not known.

The gene calls are TRBV11-3 and TRBJ1-1; the D gene is possibly TRBD1 (5 bases). This receptor was taken from a man aged 18 to 30 in good health. Sequenced material: naive CD4+ T cells from blood. The CDR3 sequence is CASSFSGGIAEAFF. The CDR3, as DNA: TGTGCCAGCAGCTTCTCTGGGGGGATCGCTGAAGCTTTCTTT.